This T cell receptor (beta chain) was identified during a study of shared clonotypes between healthy human individuals (dated by TCRdb to 2020 to 2021). For the study in its entirety: The cohort comprised a couple of women and three men aged 18 to 49 years. To estimate repertoire size and how much clonotype sharing occurs between individuals, the study deeply sequenced the blood TCR repertoires of about five healthy adults. To increase sequencing depth and limit assay-specific biases, different laboratories used diverse techniques to prepare libraries and sequence TCR repertoires. Between about 0.94 and 8.9 billion PBMCs per donor were obtained by leukapheresis. For each donor, three plates each were used for CD4 naive and CD4 memory, two plates were used for CD8 naive, and one plate was used for CD8 memory.

The germline V gene sets CDR1 to ENHRY and CDR2 to SYGVKD. V is reduced by 2 bases and J by 7 bases, leaving a spacing of 13 bases between them. The CDR3 numbers 14 residues from cysteine through phenylalanine. Only CDR3 DNA remains: 42 bases, in frame from the first base. Overall study outcomes, separate from this receptor: Clonotypes shared by all four sorted-subset donors showed higher generation probabilities than non-shared clonotypes. Rarefaction of sorted-subset datasets indicated incomplete sequencing despite the large sequencing depth. Because the study included a small number of donors, the genetic and exposure-history diversity represented was limited. Sampling was restricted to blood, and TCR repertoires in tissues likely differ from the TCR repertoires found in blood. When a handful of donors were compared, the shared fraction of clonotypes was 5% to 6.5% for naive CD4, 3.5% to 4% for naive CD8, about 2.5% for memory CD4, and 0.4% for memory CD8. Naive subsets generally had larger estimated clonotype richness than memory subsets. Based on pairwise subsampling, the degree of clonotype sharing among donors was expected to be affected by sequencing depth.

TCR CDR3 regions were amplified from genomic DNA by multiplex PCR using the deep immunoSEQ assay. Extracted genomic DNA from each cell subset was distributed evenly across all wells of several immunoSEQ 96-well plates, and each plate was treated as a replicate. For sorted subsets, 150 to 200 ng genomic DNA, equal to tens of thousands of T cell genomes, was loaded into each replicate PCR. The purified libraries were quantified using a Qubit 3.0 fluorometer, sized with a Bioanalyzer 2100, and then quantified again using the KAPA Library Quantification kit. Every immunoSEQ 96-well plate was sequenced on a dedicated single-read 150-cycle Illumina NextSeq 550 flow cell. Per the source publication's procedure: Because the immunoSEQ output included only junctional sequences and no quality scores, the filtering could not be the same as the filtering used for full-length reads. To assign V/J genes and CDR3, sequences were annotated using PyIR, a Python wrapper for IgBLAST v1.9, with IMGT germline references. Reads with weak V/J assignments (E-value above 1e-6), missing CDR3, stop codons, out-of-frame junctions, or ambiguous translated residues were removed. V3J clonotypes were defined as sequences sharing an identical inferred V gene, J gene, and CDR3 amino acid sequence. Percentage overlap between repertoires was calculated by dividing the number of shared unique clonotypes by the size of the smaller repertoire. Three approaches were used to assess repertoire richness: RTK rarefaction, the Chao1 estimator, and Recon v2.1 estimates of unobserved clonotypes. Generation probabilities were computed with OLGA for all TCRbeta clonotypes obtained by the gDNA method from four donors. TCRdb limited this immuneACCESS table to in-frame rearrangements with V and J called. A share of clones is missing; checked studies link under half to unresolved V genes, and the rest is unexplained. The DNA gave D and trimming, while V, J and clone size come from that table. The sample records 1.5 million to 1.9 million clones, 95% to 99% of which are singletons. The ten largest clonotypes hold about 0.45% of the sample.

The donors were healthy, HIV-negative adults who had no recently reported acute infections or vaccinations. Only Caucasian adults living in Nashville, Tennessee, USA were represented among the donors. Magnetic negative selection was used to enrich CD4+ T cells, after which naive cells were positively selected on CD45RA and the negative fraction became the memory subset. Blood was collected by leukapheresis, and PBMCs were isolated by Ficoll-Histopaque density gradient centrifugation and then cryopreserved in liquid nitrogen vapor phase. Purity and quantity of every magnetically sorted T cell population were checked by analytical flow cytometry. Genomic DNA was isolated from each sorted fraction and quantified by UV absorbance on a Nanodrop 2000c. To note about this clone: Its antigen remains unidentified. The record has no base qualities; no much larger clone is one base away.

The sequence came from a man aged 25-40 years in good health. The source material was naive CD4+ T cells sorted from blood. Taken with the paper, the label for cell subset or site translates to: CD45RA+ positively selected. The V and J segments used are TRBV10-3 and TRBJ2-3; too little of a D gene remains to name it. Here the CDR3 is given as CAISELPSSNTQYF. The DNA sequence is TGTGCCATCAGTGAGCTCCCATCGTCCAATACGCAGTATTTT.